Included here is one T cell receptor beta chain sequence, with context. Antigen: not known. CDR3 length equals 14 residues. The trim removed 6 bases at V and 2 bases at J, leaving 7 bases unmatched. From germline, CDR1 is SGHAT and CDR2 FQNNGV. Certain patients were not enrolled. These were patients with other autoimmune diseases, uncontrolled infections, pregnancy or lactation. Clinical symptoms, serum thyroxine, TRAb, thyroid ultrasound and orbital computed tomography determined diagnosis. PBMCs had their origin in fresh peripheral blood (approximately 10 ml). These data come from a study of Graves' ophthalmopathy and Graves' hyperthyroidism. From RNA, the CDR3 regions of TCR beta chains were amplified and sequenced. An opening RT-PCR round employed HTBI primers and preceded a second-round multiplex PCR. TCRdb processed the multiplex PCR reads anew with MiXCR; each CDR3 protein has one entry. The repertoire holds about 740,000 distinct CDR3 sequences, 40% seen once, with 44% in the top ten.

Study-wide points: Ophthalmopathy progression was predicted with roughly 68% sensitivity and approximately 72% specificity.

This sequence originates from an adult man with Graves' ophthalmopathy. The sequenced sample consisted of peripheral blood. The rearrangement joins TRBV11-2 to TRBJ2-7, with TRBD2 matching over 7 bases. The DNA of the CDR3 is TGTGCCAGCAGACGTGGGGGGGGAACCTACGAGCAGTACTTC. Translated, it gives CASRRGGGTYEQYF.